The 13 T cell receptor beta chains given below trace back to one sample, sequenced in a study of blood T cell repertoires in COVID-19. The assay was immunoSEQ multiplex PCR, and TCRdb's table has in-frame clones only and misses some. The data show 150,000 or so clones, 84% seen once. The sample consisted of peripheral blood. The receptors originated from a woman aged 45 to 65 with acute or convalescent COVID-19.

The chain joins TRBV10-3 to TRBJ1-2, with TRBD1 matching over 7 bases. After removal of 11 bases from V and 2 bases from J, the junction contained 8 bases not matched to a gene. The germline CDR1 and CDR2 sequences are ENHRY and SYGVKD. This CDR3 is 13 amino acids long. In nucleotides, the CDR3 is TGTGCCGCCGGGACAGAAAAGAACTATGGCTACACCTTC. It specifies CAAGTEKNYGYTF.

The rearrangement joins TRBV6-2 or TRBV6-3 to TRBJ2-7; 11 bases map to TRBD1. CDR1 is MNHEY, CDR2 SVGEGT, per germline. V was clipped by 5 bases and J by 3 bases; unmatched bases: 6. The CDR3 covers 15 residues. CDR3 region: CASSHPGQGDYEQYF. In nucleotides, the CDR3 is TGTGCCAGCAGTCACCCGGGACAGGGGGACTACGAGCAGTACTTC.

DNA for the CDR3: TGTGCCAGCAGTTTTCGCTGGACTAGCGGGCAGGGGCCCTACGAGCAGTACTTC. This gives the protein CASSFRWTSGQGPYEQYF. The chain uses TRBV27 and TRBJ2-7; 11 bases fit TRBD2. The CDR3 is 18 residues long. Germline V gene lookup returns CDR1 MNHEY and CDR2 SMNVEV (reference sequence). Germline trimming cut 3 bases from V and 2 bases from J; bases unmatched to any gene: 12.

The chain carries TRBV19 and TRBJ1-2, with 7 bases that match TRBD1. The V and J ends lost 8 bases and 2 bases, in that order; junction bases with no gene match: 8. The CDR3 totals 14 residues. Germline CDR1 LNHDA, CDR2 SQIVND (reference sequence). In DNA form, the CDR3 reads TGTGCCAGTCAAACAGGGGTGGGAAACTATGGCTACACCTTC. Translation: CASQTGVGNYGYTF.

V usage is TRBV7-2 and J usage is TRBJ1-1; 8 bases agree with TRBD1. The CDR3 is 15 amino acids. V gave up 5 bases and J gave up 3 bases; unmatched junction bases: 8. CDR1 and CDR2 from the germline V gene are SGHTA and FQGNSA. CDR3 DNA: TGTGCCAGCAGCAAGGACAGGGATCAAGACACTGAAGCTTTCTTT. Translated: CASSKDRDQDTEAFF.

This rearrangement joins TRBV7-9 to TRBJ1-2; tentative D call: TRBD1 (6 bases). The CDR3 spans 16 residues. Trimming left V 5 bases short and J 0 bases short, with 16 bases between. The germline V gene has CDR1 SEHNR and CDR2 FQNEAQ (reference sequence). The CDR3 here is CASSRGSPGANYGYTF. The CDR3 nucleotides read TGTGCCAGCAGCCGAGGGTCCCCAGGGGCTAACTATGGCTACACCTTC.

The rearrangement links TRBV11-3 to TRBJ1-6; the match to TRBD1 covers 8 bases. The ends lost 4 bases at V and 7 bases at J; junction bases unmatched: 3. The germline gives CDR1 SGHNT, CDR2 YENEEA. The CDR3 sequence is 14 residues long. Written as DNA, the CDR3 is TGTGCCAGCAGCTCCGGGACAGGCAATTCACCCCTCCACTTT. It yields the protein CASSSGTGNSPLHF.

The V gene is TRBV18, the J gene TRBJ2-7; D not certain. Germline CDR1 and CDR2: KGHSH and LQKENI. CDR3 size: 14 residues. The germline V and J ends were trimmed by 3 bases and 0 bases, with 9 bases remaining between them. CDR3 nucleotide sequence: TGTGCCAGCTCACCGGGTGCTAGCTCCTACGAGCAGTACTTC. This encodes CASSPGASSYEQYF.

About this clone itself: The identical CDR3 is also encoded by other nucleotide sequences in the sample. The chain couples TRBV9 to TRBJ2-7, with 9 bases fitting TRBD1. The CDR3 sequence is 14 residues long. Trimming cost V 3 bases and J 3 bases; bases outside gene matches: 4. The germline CDR1 and CDR2 sequences are SGDLS and YYNGEE. The CDR3: CASSARDRDYEQYF. CDR3 in DNA: TGTGCCAGCAGCGCTCGGGACAGGGACTACGAGCAGTACTTC.

This clone was found once. This chain links TRBV2 with TRBJ1-5; D call uncertain. This CDR3 is built from 13 residues. Germline lookup yields CDR1 SNHLY and CDR2 FYNNEI. Trimming removed 6 bases from V and 7 bases from J, with 13 bases in between. CDR3 DNA: TGTGCCAGCAGAGCAGGCCCGGGGCAGCCCCAGCATTTT. Amino acid sequence: CASRAGPGQPQHF.

V is TRBV18 and J is TRBJ2-7; the match to TRBD2 covers 7 bases. Germline CDR1 is KGHSH and CDR2 is LQKENI. This CDR3 comprises 15 residues. Trimming took 2 bases from V and 2 from J; bases not matched to a gene: 6. The CDR3 region has the DNA TGTGCCAGCTCACCAGGAGCGGGGCTAACCTACGAGCAGTACTTC. Its protein is CASSPGAGLTYEQYF.

The rearrangement joins TRBV12-3 or TRBV12-4 to TRBJ1-2; the match to TRBD1 covers 7 bases. There are 13 residues in the CDR3. Unmatched junction bases numbered 3, after V lost 3 bases and J lost 5 bases. CDR3 DNA sequence: TGTGCCAGCAGTTTCGACAGGGCGTATGGCTACACCTTC. Residues: CASSFDRAYGYTF.

The V and J genes are TRBV6-1 and TRBJ2-3; 12 nucleotides line up with TRBD2. Germline CDR1 is MNHNS and CDR2 is SASEGT. J was trimmed by 9 bases and V by 6 bases; bases with no gene match: 10. The CDR3 is 15 amino acids. DNA for the CDR3: TGTGCCAGCAGCCAGGCTAGCGGGAGGGCCGGGACGCAGTATTTT. It specifies CASSQASGRAGTQYF.